This T cell receptor (beta chain) originates from a study of T-cell memory formation after mild COVID-19. Whole-study results and caveats: Certain responding clones were present in pre-infection memory, suggesting participation of cross-reactive memory.

Each CDR3 protein gets one entry after TCRdb re-called the 5' RACE reads with MiXCR. The data hold about 13,000 distinct CDR3 sequences, with roughly 17% observed a single time. The CDR3 totals 15 residues. V lost 5 bases to trimming and J lost 6 bases; unmatched junction nucleotides: 9. CDR1 is MNHEY and CDR2 is SMNVEV in the germline V gene (reference sequence). This clonotype was seen repeatedly, ten times or more. What it binds is not known. The TCR originated in a man aged 18 to 30 who had mild COVID-19 (a few samples of this study predate the infection). Cell type and time point are not known. The sequenced sample was PBMCs or a T cell subset sorted from them (not recorded which). V and J are TRBV27 and TRBJ2-1; 8 bases agree with TRBD2. CDR3 coding DNA: TGTGCCAGCAGTCTAAGCGGGGGCCCAGCCAATGAGCAGTTCTTC. This translates into CASSLSGGPANEQFF.